This entry lists 27 T cell receptor beta chains sequenced from one sample in a study of blood T cells in healthy people across ages. The second PCR ran roughly 7 to 12 cycles with a sample-barcoded 5' primer and J-beta primers. In TCRdb, the 5' RACE reads were re-called with MiXCR into one record per CDR3 protein. This sample yields about 720,000 distinct CDR3 sequences, of which approximately 25% are seen a single time; 3.7% belongs to the top ten. Separately, the same data were catalogued under a study of T cells of mothers and their children.

The sequenced sample was blood. These receptors all stem from a boy younger than 18 in good health.

The genes are TRBV10-3 and TRBJ2-1, with 11 bases matching TRBD2. This CDR3 comprises 14 residues. J lost 12 bases, V lost 2 bases, and 6 bases had no gene match. Germline assignment: CDR1 ENHRY and CDR2 SYGVKD. DNA of the CDR3: TGTGCCATCAGTGAGGTAATAGCGGGAGGGGGGCAGTTCTTC. Protein product: CAISEVIAGGGQFF.

The sample holds a few counts of this clonotype. The chain carries TRBV6-6 and TRBJ2-6, with 7 bases fitting TRBD1. The CDR3 covers 16 residues. In germline, CDR1 is MNHNY, CDR2 SVGAGI (reference sequence). V shed 2 bases and J 2 bases; nucleotides not matched to a gene: 3. The CDR3 nucleotides are TGTGCCAGCAGTTACGCCCAGGGGGCTGGGGCCAACGTCCTGACTTTC. Its translation is CASSYAQGAGANVLTF.

This sequence joins TRBV29-1 and TRBJ2-5; no reliable D call. Germline lookup yields CDR1 SQVTM and CDR2 ANQGSEA. This CDR3 has 16 amino acids. Trimming shortened V by 2 bases and J by 9 bases, and 25 bases separated the two germline ends. The CDR3 spells CSVESVAEAPGWAQYF. In DNA, the CDR3 is TGCAGCGTTGAAAGCGTTGCCGAGGCTCCGGGCTGGGCCCAGTACTTC.

A few counts support this clonotype. The rearrangement links TRBV20-1 to TRBJ2-5, with D perhaps TRBD1 or TRBD2 (5 bases each). Matching the DNA end better, TRBJ2-7 makes the J call doubtful. Germline-derived CDR1 and CDR2 are DFQATT and SNEGSKA (reference sequence). The CDR3 totals 14 residues. The CDR3 DNA follows: TGCAGTGCTAGAGAGGGGACGACCGCCAACGAGCAGTACTTC. It encodes CSAREGTTANEQYF.

The table lists this clonotype with a count of one. The chain carries TRBV20-1 and TRBJ2-1; 10 bases are a match to TRBD2. The V gene end was trimmed by 4 bases and the J gene end by 9 bases; junction bases not matched to a gene: 9. This CDR3 region has 14 residues. CDR1 is DFQATT and CDR2 is SNEGSKA in the germline V gene (reference sequence). This CDR3 reads CSANKAGGPGEQFF. The CDR3 DNA is TGCAGTGCTAACAAAGCGGGAGGGCCTGGTGAGCAGTTCTTC.

This clonotype ranks as medium-sized (0.01 to 0.1%). The chain carries TRBV6-2 or TRBV6-3 and TRBJ2-5; perhaps TRBD2 as D (5 bases). The CDR3 runs to 16 residues. Germline CDR1 reads MNHEY; CDR2 reads SVGEGT. V gave up 0 bases and J gave up 9 bases, with 20 bases separating them. CDR3 protein: CASSYSKEALFGAQYF. CDR3 bases: TGTGCCAGCAGTTACTCGAAGGAAGCGCTGTTCGGGGCCCAGTACTTC.

This clonotype was detected only a few times. The rearrangement links TRBV12-3 or TRBV12-4 to TRBJ2-3; the match to TRBD2 covers 10 bases. There are 18 residues in the CDR3. V dropped 1 base and J dropped 4; count of bases not matched to a gene: 11. The CDR3 sequence: CASSLDKWPSGSPDTQYF. In DNA form, the CDR3 reads TGTGCCAGCAGTTTAGATAAATGGCCTAGCGGGAGTCCAGATACGCAGTATTTT.

The table lists this clonotype with a few counts. J is TRBJ2-5 and V is TRBV25-1; TRBD1 or TRBD2 may be the D gene (6 bases each). The germline V gene has CDR1 MGHDK and CDR2 SYGVNS. This CDR3 has 14 residues. The V end lost 1 base, the J end lost 5 bases, and 11 bases lay between the germline ends. The CDR3 DNA reads TGTGCCAGCAGTGAATTGGGGGGCTGGGAGACCCAGTACTTC. Residues: CASSELGGWETQYF.

This clonotype was seen a few times. The rearrangement joins TRBV4-3 to TRBJ2-1; 10 nucleotides agree with TRBD2. Germline assignment: CDR1 LGHNA and CDR2 YSLEER. The CDR3 covers 16 residues. With 0 bases clipped from V and 5 bases from J, the junction kept 4 bases outside the gene matches. CDR3 nucleotides: TGCGCCAGCAGCCAAGATGCCCTAGCGGGGGACAATGAGCAGTTCTTC. Translated: CASSQDALAGDNEQFF.

This clonotype is a singleton in its sample. The gene calls are TRBV20-1 and TRBJ2-7, with 7 bases that match TRBD2. Germline V gives CDR1 DFQATT, CDR2 SNEGSKA (reference sequence). Trimming took 5 bases from V and 1 from J; bases not matched to a gene: 17. The CDR3 is 17 residues long. CDR3 nucleotides: TGCAGTGCTCAGACGTTGTGGGAGGCTAGCGGTTCCTACGAGCAGTACTTC. The encoded protein is CSAQTLWEASGSYEQYF.

The gene calls are TRBV3-1 and TRBJ2-5; D gene uncertain. Trimming cost V 3 bases and J 3 bases, with 11 bases left between them. The CDR3 has 14 residues. In germline, CDR1 is LGHDT, CDR2 YNNKEL (reference sequence). CDR3 nucleotides: TGTGCCAGCAGCCACTGGGCGCTAGAAGAGACCCAGTACTTC. Translation gives CASSHWALEETQYF.

This chain links TRBV27 with TRBJ2-7, with a tentative D call TRBD2 (5 bases). The CDR3 extends over 14 amino acids. V lost 1 base and J 7 bases, leaving 14 bases between the germline ends. The germline V gene has CDR1 MNHEY and CDR2 SMNVEV (reference sequence). The CDR3 nucleotides are TGTGCCAGCAGTTTATGGGCAGTCGGGGTTGAGCAGTACTTC. As protein: CASSLWAVGVEQYF.

Ten or more counts support this clonotype. The chain links TRBV7-6 to TRBJ2-5, with D perhaps TRBD1 or TRBD2 (5 bases each). V lost 4 bases and J 5 bases, leaving 14 bases between the germline ends. Germline CDR1 and CDR2: SGHVS and FNYEAQ. There are 14 residues in the CDR3. The CDR3 DNA sequence: TGTGCCAGCAGCTCCTGGGACGCCCGTGAGACCCAGTACTTC. This encodes CASSSWDARETQYF.

This clonotype was picked up a small number of times. The gene calls are TRBV4-1 and TRBJ2-4, with 16 bases that match TRBD2. The J segment lost 6 bases and the V segment lost 4 bases, leaving 6 bases of the junction unmatched. Germline V gives CDR1 MGHRA, CDR2 YSYEKL. The CDR3 extends over 17 amino acids. The CDR3 DNA is TGCGCCAGCAGCCCACCGGGACTAGCGGGAGGGAGAAACATTCAGTACTTC. This sequence encodes CASSPPGLAGGRNIQYF.

The chain uses TRBV18 and TRBJ1-1, with D tentatively TRBD1 (6 bases). Germline V lookup: CDR1 KGHSH, CDR2 LQKENI. V was trimmed by 0 bases and J by 2 bases, leaving 16 bases between them. The CDR3 has 17 residues. The CDR3 spells CASSPPDRTRLNTEAFF. Written as DNA, the CDR3 is TGTGCCAGCTCACCACCAGACAGGACGCGATTAAACACTGAAGCTTTCTTT.

The rearrangement uses TRBV24-1 and TRBJ2-5, with 11 bases fitting TRBD2. Gene TRBJ2-1 matches the end of the DNA better, so the J call may be wrong. This CDR3 is built from 14 residues. The V gene's germline CDR1 is KGHDR and CDR2 SFDVKD. The CDR3 bases are TGTGCCACCAGTCTAGCGGGGGGCGGCAATGAGCAGTTCTTC. Encoded protein: CATSLAGGGNEQFF.

This clonotype has just a few counts. Here the CDR3 reads CASSSTKTTGTQYF. In DNA form, the CDR3 reads TGTGCCAGCAGCTCGACGAAGACTACAGGGACCCAGTACTTC. V is TRBV11-2 and J is TRBJ2-5; the D gene could be TRBD1 or TRBD2 (5 bases each). With 4 bases removed from V and 7 bases from J, the gap between germline ends came to 16 bases. Per germline, CDR1 SGHAT and CDR2 FQNNGV. The CDR3 runs 14 residues.

The chain couples TRBV7-9 to TRBJ2-5, with TRBD2 identical over 10 bases. The CDR3 runs to 14 residues. CDR1 SEHNR and CDR2 FQNEAQ come from the germline V gene (reference sequence). Germline trimming cut 5 bases from V and 5 bases from J; bases unmatched to any gene: 5. The CDR3 is CASSASSGSETQYF. CDR3 nucleotides: TGTGCCAGCAGCGCTTCTAGCGGGAGCGAGACCCAGTACTTC. Based on the CDR3 plus reference TRBV7-9 and TRBJ2-5, the full variable domain is DTGVSQNPRHKITKRGQNVTFRCDPISEHNRLYWYRQTLGQGPEFLTYFQNEAQLEKSRLLSDRFSAERPKGSFSTLEIQRTEQGDSAMYLCASSASSGSETQYFGPGTRLLVL.

V and J are TRBV4-3 and TRBJ2-2; no definite D call. Trimming took off 0 bases at V and 5 bases at J, with 7 bases between the two ends. CDR3 size: 14 residues. The germline V gene has CDR1 LGHNA and CDR2 YSLEER. The CDR3 reads CASSQDTRTGELFF. CDR3 in DNA: TGCGCCAGCAGCCAAGATACCAGAACCGGGGAGCTGTTTTTT.

In its sample, this clonotype was seen a few times. This chain uses TRBV29-1 with TRBJ1-2, with 7 bases aligning to TRBD1. This CDR3 contains 13 residues. Trimming removed 0 bases from V and 7 bases from J; junction bases left unmatched: 5. Germline V gene data show CDR1 as SQVTM and CDR2 as ANQGSEA. The CDR3 DNA reads as TGCAGCGTTGAAGAGGAGGGGGCGCGTGGCTACACCTTC. Its protein product is CSVEEEGARGYTF.

The chain links TRBV14 to TRBJ1-2, with 10 bases identical to TRBD1. CDR3 length: 15 residues. Germline V gene sequence: CDR1 SGHDN, CDR2 FVKESK. V lost 4 bases to trimming and J lost 8 bases; unmatched junction nucleotides: 10. The CDR3 DNA reads TGTGCCAGCAGCCCAGGGACAGGGGTTTTCGGAGGCTACACCTTC. Amino acid sequence: CASSPGTGVFGGYTF.

The gene calls are TRBV29-1 and TRBJ2-2, with 7 positions matching TRBD2. In germline, CDR1 is SQVTM, CDR2 ANQGSEA. The CDR3 loop spans 13 amino acids. CDR3 sequence reads: CSAGGIMPGELFF. The CDR3 bases are TGCAGTGCCGGGGGGATCATGCCGGGGGAGCTGTTTTTT.

This clonotype showed up just a few times. This chain connects TRBV28 to TRBJ2-5; D possibly corresponds to TRBD1 (6 bases). The length of the CDR3 is 14 residues. The V and J ends lost 11 bases and 3 bases respectively, with 19 bases between them. Germline-derived CDR1 and CDR2 are MDHEN and SYDVKM. The CDR3 spells CALNRAGEKETQYF. The CDR3, as DNA: TGTGCCCTCAACCGGGCAGGGGAGAAAGAGACCCAGTACTTC.

This clonotype showed up just a few times. No conserved phenylalanine or tryptophan is present at the end of the CDR3, so a read error is the likely explanation. This chain uses TRBV5-6 with TRBJ2-1, with D perhaps matching TRBD1 (5 bases). The CDR3 extends over 15 amino acids. V was shortened by 3 bases and J by 3 bases, with 13 bases between the two germline ends. Germline V gene data show CDR1 as SGHDT and CDR2 as YYEEEE. The CDR3 nucleotides read TGTGCCAGCAGCTCCTCTACAGGTCACTACAATGAGCAGTTCTCC. Its translation: CASSSSTGHYNEQFS.

This clonotype was counted a few times. The rearrangement joins TRBV11-2 to TRBJ2-7, with D unresolved. The CDR3 is 15 residues long. Trimming removed 0 bases from V and 3 bases from J, with 12 bases in between. Germline V gives CDR1 SGHAT, CDR2 FQNNGV. In DNA, the CDR3 is TGTGCCAGCAGCTTAGATCCTGGGTCGAACTACGAGCAGTACTTC. Amino acids: CASSLDPGSNYEQYF.

The rearrangement links TRBV7-3 to TRBJ2-1; 9 bases map to TRBD2. With V trimmed by 0 bases and J by 9 bases, 6 bases remained unmatched. The CDR3 runs 15 residues. CDR1 and CDR2 from the germline V gene are SGHTA and FQGTGA. The DNA of the CDR3 is TGTGCCAGCAGCTTAACGGCTAGCGGGGTAATTGAGCAGTTCTTC. Its translation is CASSLTASGVIEQFF.

This clonotype came up a few times. The rearrangement uses TRBV5-1 and TRBJ2-7; possible D gene TRBD1, 6 bases. This CDR3 is built from 13 residues. Trimming took off 4 bases at V and 2 bases at J, with 10 bases between the two ends. Germline values: CDR1 SGHRS, CDR2 YFSETQ. The CDR3 loop is CASSPGDPYEQYF. CDR3 sequence (DNA): TGCGCCAGCAGCCCAGGGGACCCCTACGAGCAGTACTTC.